Here is one TCR beta chain with its context. Its antigen is unidentified. CDR1 SGHTA and CDR2 FQGNSA come from the germline V gene. Deletions cut 8 bases from V and 2 bases from J, with 16 bases between. The CDR3 is made up of 15 amino acids. The data were obtained in a study of cytomegalovirus exposure and HLA in healthy donors. Points from the study as a whole: In an earlier analysis, productive rearrangement rates for most beta V segments clustered near 87% or 30%. In a later analysis, V- and J-gene trimming of beta chains associated with a DCLRE1C missense variant, replicated independently. With further analysis later on, most CMV-associated TCR beta chains appeared HLA-restricted.

Vbeta (60) and Jbeta (13) primers were used in the PCR. TCRdb's table, derived via immunoSEQ multiplex PCR, lists solely in-frame clones and lacks some. Among 100,000 to 150,000 clones listed, 70% to 80% were seen once. Sequencing used PBMCs. J is TRBJ1-5 and V is TRBV7-2, with D possibly TRBD1 on 5 matching bases. The clonotype comes from a middle-aged man in good health and CMV-seronegative. The CDR3 is CASSTGGGGNQPQHF. CDR3 nucleotides: TGTGCCAGCTCTACGGGGGGTGGGGGCAATCAGCCCCAGCATTTT.